These 25 T cell receptor beta chains share one sample of origin, sequenced in a study of blood T cell repertoires in COVID-19 (dated by TCRdb to the early 2020s). The receptor library was made with the immunoSEQ multiplex PCR assay. The table comes from immuneACCESS by way of TCRdb, which keeps in-frame sequences with V and J called. Part of the clones is missing from these tables; in studies checked, under half for an unresolved V gene and the rest for unknown reasons. In this sample the table shows a few hundred thousand clones, over 80% of which occur a single time. The ten biggest clones cover approximately 5% of the sample. The sample consisted of PBMCs or T cells enriched from blood (not recorded which). These receptor sequences come from a woman between 50 and 59 years old who had recovered from COVID-19.

This chain links TRBV18 with TRBJ1-1, with 7 nucleotides matching TRBD1. The CDR3 covers 15 residues. CDR1 and CDR2 (germline): KGHSH, LQKENI. With 1 base clipped from V and 0 bases from J, the junction kept 2 bases outside the gene matches. The CDR3 loop reads CASSPQGALNTEAFF. CDR3 DNA: TGTGCCAGCTCACCACAGGGGGCCTTGAACACTGAAGCTTTCTTT.

V usage is TRBV28 and J usage is TRBJ1-5; D gene ambiguous. The CDR3 is 14 amino acids. Trimming shortened V by 3 bases and J by 3 bases, and 9 bases separated the two germline ends. Germline lookup yields CDR1 MDHEN and CDR2 SYDVKM. The CDR3: CASSFQAFNQPQHF. The DNA for the CDR3 is TGTGCCAGCAGTTTCCAGGCCTTCAATCAGCCCCAGCATTTT.

The rearrangement joins TRBV30 to TRBJ1-4; TRBD1 is a possible D gene (5 bases). Per germline, CDR1 GTSNPN and CDR2 SVGIG (reference sequence). The CDR3 covers 14 residues. V was cut by 2 bases and J by 7 bases, with 14 bases left in between. The CDR3, as DNA: TGTGCCTGGAGTACCACCGGGGGGGTTGAAAAACTGTTTTTT. Its translation is CAWSTTGGVEKLFF.

The rearrangement joins TRBV6-2 or TRBV6-3 to TRBJ1-1, with a weak D call TRBD1 (6 bases). Trimming stripped 6 bases from V and 5 bases from J, with 13 bases between. Looked up from germline, CDR1 is MNHEY and CDR2 is SVGEGT. This CDR3 has 13 residues. The CDR3 reads CASSRGLRTEAFF. The CDR3 nucleotides are TGTGCCAGCAGCCGGGGGCTAAGGACTGAAGCTTTCTTT.

In DNA form, the CDR3 reads TGCGCCAGCAGCTTGTCGCAGGGCCAAGAGACCCAGTACTTC. It yields the protein CASSLSQGQETQYF. The chain has TRBV5-1 and TRBJ2-5; perhaps TRBD1 as D (5 bases). CDR3 length: 14 amino acids. Trimming cost V 1 base and J 1 base, with 8 bases left between them. Germline V gene lookup returns CDR1 SGHRS and CDR2 YFSETQ.

J is TRBJ1-2 and V is TRBV29-1; 8 nucleotides align to TRBD1. Germline loops: CDR1 SQVTM, CDR2 ANQGSEA. The CDR3 is 16 residues long. The junction had 12 bases not matched to a gene; V was cut back by 4 bases and J by 2 bases. The CDR3 sequence is CSVGGKTGAANYGYTF. The CDR3 region has the DNA TGCAGCGTTGGTGGAAAGACAGGGGCCGCGAACTATGGCTACACCTTC.

With respect to this clone: The sample holds other DNA sequences that translate to the same CDR3. The rearrangement joins TRBV11-3 to TRBJ1-2; D perhaps matches TRBD1 (6 bases). Trimming cost V 0 bases and J 7 bases, with 9 bases left between them. The CDR3 sequence is 13 residues long. Germline CDR1 is SGHNT and CDR2 is YENEEA. CDR3 sequence reads: CASSLDRGSGYTF. The CDR3 nucleotides read TGTGCCAGCAGCTTAGACAGGGGTTCTGGCTACACCTTC.

The chain joins TRBV7-2 to TRBJ1-1; D gene ambiguous. From germline, CDR1 is SGHTA and CDR2 FQGNSA. This CDR3 has 12 residues. The V and J ends lost 5 bases and 5 bases respectively, with 9 bases between them. The CDR3: CASSPKSTEAFF. The CDR3, as DNA: TGTGCCAGCAGCCCTAAGAGTACTGAAGCTTTCTTT.

The genes are TRBV9 and TRBJ2-3; TRBD2 matches 7 bases. V gave up 0 bases and J gave up 4 bases; unmatched junction bases: 2. This CDR3 has 14 residues. Germline assignment: CDR1 SGDLS and CDR2 YYNGEE. The CDR3 loop is CASSVVGGSDTQYF. As DNA, the CDR3 is TGTGCCAGCAGCGTAGTGGGGGGGTCAGATACGCAGTATTTT. Drawing the rest from reference TRBV9 and TRBJ2-3, the complete variable domain is DSGVTQTPKHLITATGQRVTLRCSPRSGDLSVYWYQQSLDQGLQFLIQYYNGEERAKGNILERFSAQQFPDLHSELNLSSLELGDSALYFCASSVVGGSDTQYFGPGTRLTVL.

The gene calls are TRBV5-1 and TRBJ2-7; 7 bases are shared with TRBD2. Germline trimming cut 0 bases from V and 3 bases from J; bases unmatched to any gene: 3. The CDR3 spans 14 residues. The germline V gene encodes CDR1 SGHRS and CDR2 YFSETQ. The CDR3 here is CASSLEGLNYEQYF. Here the CDR3 DNA reads TGCGCCAGCAGCTTGGAGGGACTAAACTACGAGCAGTACTTC.

The chain recombines TRBV29-1 with TRBJ2-3; TRBD2 aligns across 13 bases. The CDR3 extends over 18 amino acids. Looked up from germline, CDR1 is SQVTM and CDR2 is ANQGSEA. The J segment lost 6 bases and the V segment lost 1 base, leaving 13 bases of the junction unmatched. This CDR3 reads CSVEGIDRTSGSRDTQYF. Here the CDR3 DNA reads TGCAGCGTTGAAGGGATTGATCGGACTAGCGGGAGTAGGGATACGCAGTATTTT.

This clone was recorded once. DNA of the CDR3: TGCGCCAGCAGCCAAGAGGTTACAGGGTTTAACACTGAAGCTTTCTTT. Its protein product is CASSQEVTGFNTEAFF. The chain recombines TRBV4-1 with TRBJ1-1; D possibly corresponds to TRBD1 (6 bases). This CDR3 spans 16 amino acids. The germline V and J ends were trimmed by 0 bases and 2 bases, with 13 bases remaining between them. From germline, CDR1 is MGHRA and CDR2 YSYEKL.

This CDR3 reads CASSLWRTDTQYF. The CDR3 DNA reads as TGTGCCAGCAGCTTGTGGAGAACAGATACGCAGTATTTT. The chain joins TRBV11-3 to TRBJ2-3; D not certain. CDR3 length: 13 amino acids. Looked up from germline, CDR1 is SGHNT and CDR2 is YENEEA. V was shortened by 3 bases and J by 3 bases, with 7 bases between the two germline ends.

The V call is TRBV9, the J call TRBJ1-5, with D unclear. The CDR3 length is 15 residues. V was trimmed by 0 bases and J by 0 bases, leaving 7 bases between them. Germline V gene data show CDR1 as SGDLS and CDR2 as YYNGEE. The CDR3 DNA sequence: TGTGCCAGCAGCGTAGAGCCAAATAGCAATCAGCCCCAGCATTTT. Its protein is CASSVEPNSNQPQHF.

The chain combines TRBV15 with TRBJ1-2, with D hard to call. Per the germline V gene, CDR1 is LNHNV and CDR2 is YYDKDF (reference sequence). CDR3 length: 12 amino acids. Trimming removed 0 bases at V and 7 bases at J, with 6 bases between. The CDR3 DNA is TGTGCCACCAGCAGAGACCCCGTTGGCTACACCTTC. It is translated as CATSRDPVGYTF.

The gene calls are TRBV30 and TRBJ2-7, with 9 bases aligning to TRBD1. After removal of 4 bases from V and 4 bases from J, the junction contained 8 bases not matched to a gene. The CDR3 is 14 residues long. Germline-derived CDR1 and CDR2 are GTSNPN and SVGIG (reference sequence). CDR3 in amino acids: CAWTLGTGNYEQYF. The CDR3 nucleotides read TGTGCCTGGACCCTAGGGACAGGGAATTACGAGCAGTACTTC.

CDR3 protein: CSVRRPGTQYF. The CDR3 nucleotides are TGCAGTGTTCGACGGCCGGGTACGCAGTATTTT. The chain carries TRBV20-1 and TRBJ2-3, with unresolved D. The CDR3 is made up of 11 amino acids. V lost 7 bases and J lost 8, with 13 bases in between. CDR1 is DFQATT, CDR2 SNEGSKA, per germline (reference sequence).

The rearrangement links TRBV7-6 to TRBJ2-5, with D perhaps TRBD1 (5 bases). The CDR3 loop spans 14 amino acids. Germline V gives CDR1 SGHVS, CDR2 FNYEAQ. V lost 1 base and J lost 5, with 11 bases in between. CDR3 in amino acids: CASSLGQTYETQYF. The CDR3 DNA is TGTGCCAGCAGCTTAGGACAGACCTATGAGACCCAGTACTTC. Looking up the rest from reference TRBV7-6 and TRBJ2-5 gives the full variable domain: GAGVSQSPRYKVTKRGQDVALRCDPISGHVSLYWYRQALGQGPEFLTYFNYEAQQDKSGLPNDRFSAERPEGSISTLTIQRTEQRDSAMYRCASSLGQTYETQYFGPGTRLLVL.

This clone came up once. This chain links TRBV5-1 with TRBJ1-5; D is uncertain. The CDR3 contains 15 residues. Per the germline V gene, CDR1 is SGHRS and CDR2 is YFSETQ. V was shortened by 0 bases and J by 3 bases, with 10 bases between the two germline ends. The CDR3 region is CASSLAGEVNQPQHF. CDR3 coding DNA: TGCGCCAGCAGCTTGGCGGGTGAGGTCAATCAGCCCCAGCATTTT.

The V gene is TRBV19, the J gene TRBJ1-4, with D possibly being TRBD1 (5 bases). This CDR3 is built from 15 residues. V was pared by 7 bases and J by 7 bases, with 19 bases between. CDR1 and CDR2 (germline): LNHDA, SQIVND (reference sequence). The DNA of the CDR3 is TGTGCCAGTACCTCGCGAGGGGAGGTGGCTGAAAAACTGTTTTTT. It is translated as CASTSRGEVAEKLFF.

This clone was found a few times. This chain links TRBV19 with TRBJ2-7; 7 nucleotides agree with TRBD1. Germline-derived CDR1 and CDR2 are LNHDA and SQIVND (reference sequence). Trimming removed 5 bases from V and 6 bases from J; junction bases left unmatched: 10. This CDR3 is 14 amino acids long. CDR3 loop: CASSSTGPGSEQYF. The CDR3 coding sequence is TGTGCCAGTAGTTCGACAGGGCCAGGCTCCGAGCAGTACTTC.

The chain couples TRBV9 to TRBJ1-3; 7 nucleotides line up with TRBD1. CDR1 is SGDLS and CDR2 is YYNGEE in the germline V gene. CDR3 length: 16 residues. J gave up 2 bases and V 0 bases, and 5 bases lay outside the gene matches. CDR3 region: CASSVDNTGAGNTIYF. CDR3 bases: TGTGCCAGCAGCGTAGATAACACAGGGGCTGGAAACACCATATATTTT.

CDR3 bases: TGCGCCAGCAGTCGCAAGGGGTCTGGGACTGAAGCTTTCTTT. This sequence encodes CASSRKGSGTEAFF. The rearrangement joins TRBV4-3 to TRBJ1-1; TRBD1 is a possible D gene (5 bases). CDR3 length: 14 amino acids. Looked up from germline, CDR1 is LGHNA and CDR2 is YSLEER. V was shortened by 6 bases and J by 5 bases, with 16 bases between the two germline ends.

The chain is built from TRBV19 and TRBJ1-1; D possibly corresponds to TRBD1 (6 bases). Trimming cost V 3 bases and J 6 bases, with 14 bases left between them. The CDR3 length is 14 residues. The V gene's germline CDR1 is LNHDA and CDR2 SQIVND (reference sequence). The CDR3 here is CASSIYGTTSEAFF. In DNA, the CDR3 is TGTGCCAGTAGTATCTACGGGACAACCTCTGAAGCTTTCTTT.

V and J are TRBV4-3 and TRBJ1-2; perhaps TRBD1 as D (5 bases). CDR3 size: 14 residues. Trimming left V 0 bases short and J 7 bases short, with 12 bases between. Germline CDR1 LGHNA, CDR2 YSLEER. In DNA, the CDR3 is TGCGCCAGCAGCCAAGAGTTTGCGGGGACTGGCTACACCTTC. Translated, it gives CASSQEFAGTGYTF.